This note documents a single T cell receptor (beta chain) sequence. Its antigen is unknown. The record has no base qualities; no much larger clone is one base away. Other DNA sequences in the sample encode the same CDR3. This record belongs to a study of T cells in tumors after PD-1 blockade (dated by TCRdb to about 2019). Broadly, across the study: Patients with prior checkpoint blockade, systemic immunosuppressant use, or recent radiotherapy or other anti-cancer therapy within 4 weeks were excluded. To compare blood and tumor clonotypes, bulk TCR sequencing was performed on nine to eleven peripheral blood samples from about five patients. Paired single-cell RNA and TCR sequencing was performed on site-matched tumors from BCC or SCC patients before and after anti-PD-1 therapy. Patients were treated with either pembrolizumab 200 mg every 3 weeks or cemiplimab 350 mg every 2 weeks. Clinical response was assessed using RECIST version 1.1. Peripheral blood samples averaged around 120,000 TCR templates (range roughly 24,000-260,000) and roughly 40,000 unique clonotypes. While on anti-PD-1 treatment, some of the patients also continued taking daily vismodegib 150 mg.

The immunoSEQ platform was used for deep TCRbeta sequencing. The authors' pipeline ran thus. For further analysis, only productive rearrangements were exported from the immunoSEQ Analyzer. T cell phenotypes were assigned to bulk TCRbeta clonotypes by matching the clonotypes to single-cell RNA+TCR-seq clones that had the same TCRbeta sequence. Tumor enrichment of a clone was calculated by dividing the clone's tumor frequency by the clone's PBMC frequency, both taken from bulk TCR sequencing. GLIPH was used to sort TCRs into specificity groups, which are clusters of distinct TCRs that likely recognize common antigens through shared CDR3 motifs. The source is immuneACCESS, and TCRdb retained only in-frame sequences with V and J called. Part of the clones is not carried over; for the studies checked, unresolved V genes explain less than half of this, and the remainder is unexplained. That table gives V, J and clone size, and the DNA gave D and trimming. The sample contains about 47,000 clones, roughly three quarters of them found a single time. The ten biggest clones cover around 15% of the sample.

Study-wide conclusions, independent of this receptor: About 39% of tumor TCR clonotypes were found in blood, and some novel exhausted tumor clones appeared in pre-treatment blood, suggesting peripheral recruitment. The source of novel T cell clones was not identified and could include lymphoid organs or rare unexpanded clones within the tumor or its periphery.

Counted from cysteine to phenylalanine, this CDR3 has 14 amino acids. The CDR3 DNA has 42 bases and is translated from base 1. After removal of 2 bases from V and 4 bases from J, the junction retains 2 bases not matched to a gene. From the germline V gene, CDR1 is SNHLY and CDR2 is FYNNEI. In the paper's terms, the time point label means: before anti-PD-1 therapy. Genomic DNA extracted from tumor biopsies or peripheral blood was used for bulk TCRbeta sequencing, with input ranging from about 600 ng to 6,004 ng. Every patient had histologically proven advanced or metastatic basal or squamous cell carcinoma and was a poor candidate for surgical resection. Of the roughly ten patients making up the basal cell carcinoma cohort, 8 underwent bulk tumor TCR sequencing.

Sequencing was performed on PBMCs, taken before anti-PD-1 treatment. The TCR was taken from a human donor with basal cell carcinoma. The rearranged segments are TRBV2 and TRBJ1-5; 7 middle bases align to TRBD1. In nucleotide form, the sequence is TGTGCCAGCAGTGAATCGACAGGGAATCAGCCCCAGCATTTT. This encodes CASSESTGNQPQHF.